The rows below give T cell receptor beta chains drawn from one sample of a study of early T cells in non-severe SARS-CoV-2 infection. TCRdb processed the 5' RACE reads anew with MiXCR; each CDR3 protein has one entry. Among 110,000 or so distinct CDR3 sequences listed, 12% were seen once. The sequenced material came from whole blood. The source is an adult who was a healthcare worker with PCR-confirmed SARS-CoV-2 infection or an uninfected control (not recorded which). The CDR3 runs from the conserved cysteine through the conserved F or W. D genes are given only for firm matches. Expanded clones are given a class, and other clones once, few, many or no size at all.

abundance: few
j_gene: TRBJ2-2
v_gene: TRBV12-5
d_gene: TRBD2
CDR3aa: CASGLTTLAGGFTGELFF
CDR3nt: TGTGCTAGTGGTTTGACCACCCTAGCGGGGGGGTTCACCGGGGAGCTGTTTTTT

abundance: few
j_gene: TRBJ1-4
v_gene: TRBV2
d_gene: TRBD1
CDR3aa: CASRPGQGNEKLFF
CDR3nt: TGTGCCAGCAGGCCGGGACAGGGGAATGAAAAACTGTTTTTT

abundance: NA
j_gene: TRBJ2-1
v_gene: TRBV11-2
d_gene: NA
CDR3aa: CASSFPRTNSSSYNEQFF
CDR3nt: TGTGCCAGCAGCTTTCCTCGGACTAACTCGAGCTCCTACAATGAGCAGTTCTTC

abundance: many
j_gene: TRBJ1-4
v_gene: TRBV5-4
d_gene: NA
CDR3aa: CASSLYQGGITNEKLFF
CDR3nt: TGTGCCAGCAGCTTGTACCAGGGTGGTATCACTAATGAAAAACTGTTTTTT

abundance: few
j_gene: TRBJ2-1
v_gene: TRBV13
d_gene: TRBD1
CDR3aa: CASSFGQGGNEQFF
CDR3nt: TGTGCCAGCAGCTTCGGACAGGGGGGCAATGAGCAGTTCTTC

abundance: few
j_gene: TRBJ1-4
v_gene: TRBV28
d_gene: NA
CDR3aa: CASSRRGRGITNEKLFF
CDR3nt: TGTGCCAGCAGTCGCAGGGGCAGGGGCATCACTAATGAAAAACTGTTTTTT

abundance: NA
j_gene: TRBJ1-2
v_gene: TRBV5-1
d_gene: NA
CDR3aa: CASSLSREQDSYTF
CDR3nt: TGCGCCAGCAGCTTGTCGAGGGAACAAGATAGCTACACCTTC

abundance: few
j_gene: TRBJ2-3
v_gene: TRBV29-1
d_gene: TRBD1
CDR3aa: CSNRGQGDTQYF
CDR3nt: TGCAGCAACAGGGGGCAAGGAGATACGCAGTATTTT

abundance: few
j_gene: TRBJ2-3
v_gene: TRBV12-3/TRBV12-4
d_gene: TRBD1
CDR3aa: CASSFTGVGTDTQYF
CDR3nt: TGTGCCAGCAGTTTTACAGGGGTGGGAACAGATACGCAGTATTTT

abundance: few
j_gene: TRBJ1-1
v_gene: TRBV5-1
d_gene: NA
CDR3aa: CASSLQGLPRDTEAFF
CDR3nt: TGCGCCAGCAGCTTACAGGGATTGCCGAGGGACACTGAAGCTTTCTTT

abundance: NA
j_gene: TRBJ2-7
v_gene: TRBV3-1
d_gene: NA
CDR3aa: CASSQDASPGRTYEQYF
CDR3nt: TGTGCCAGCAGCCAAGATGCATCACCGGGCAGAACATACGAGCAGTACTTC

abundance: few
j_gene: TRBJ1-4
v_gene: TRBV18
d_gene: NA
CDR3aa: CASSPYQARDERSEKLFF
CDR3nt: TGTGCCAGCTCCCCCTACCAGGCCCGGGACGAAAGGAGTGAAAAACTGTTTTTT

abundance: NA
j_gene: TRBJ2-5
v_gene: TRBV6-2/TRBV6-3
d_gene: NA
CDR3aa: CASRGRETQYF
CDR3nt: TGTGCCAGCCGAGGCCGAGAGACCCAGTACTTC

abundance: many
j_gene: TRBJ2-5
v_gene: TRBV11-2
d_gene: TRBD2
CDR3aa: CASSSGTSGRIQETQYF
CDR3nt: TGTGCCAGCAGCTCGGGGACTAGCGGGAGGATCCAAGAGACCCAGTACTTC

abundance: few
j_gene: TRBJ2-7
v_gene: TRBV25-1
d_gene: NA
CDR3aa: CASSEFGRGSWQYEQYF
CDR3nt: TGTGCCAGCAGTGAATTCGGTAGAGGGTCGTGGCAGTACGAGCAGTACTTC

abundance: many
j_gene: TRBJ1-1
v_gene: TRBV9
d_gene: NA
CDR3aa: CASSAHGNTEAFF
CDR3nt: TGTGCCAGCAGCGCCCACGGAAACACTGAAGCTTTCTTT

abundance: NA
j_gene: TRBJ1-6
v_gene: TRBV11-3
d_gene: NA
CDR3aa: CASSQGQLSSYNSPLHF
CDR3nt: TGTGCCAGCAGCCAAGGACAGCTGAGCTCCTATAATTCACCCCTCCACTTT

abundance: many
j_gene: TRBJ2-1
v_gene: TRBV3-1
d_gene: NA
CDR3aa: CASSQDPRGGNEQFF
CDR3nt: TGTGCCAGCAGCCAAGATCCTAGGGGGGGTAATGAGCAGTTCTTC

abundance: few
j_gene: TRBJ1-3
v_gene: TRBV15
d_gene: NA
CDR3aa: CATEQGPGNTIYF
CDR3nt: TGTGCCACCGAGCAGGGTCCCGGAAACACCATATATTTT

abundance: few
j_gene: TRBJ1-3
v_gene: TRBV11-2
d_gene: NA
CDR3aa: CASSLDRRTNSGNTIYF
CDR3nt: TGTGCCAGCAGCTTAGATAGGCGGACGAACTCTGGAAACACCATATATTTT

abundance: many
j_gene: TRBJ2-3
v_gene: TRBV19
d_gene: NA
CDR3aa: CASSPVHTDTQYF
CDR3nt: TGTGCCAGTAGCCCGGTGCACACAGATACGCAGTATTTT

abundance: NA
j_gene: TRBJ2-7
v_gene: TRBV10-2
d_gene: TRBD2
CDR3aa: CASSERLAGHYEQYF
CDR3nt: TGCGCCAGCAGTGAGAGACTAGCGGGGCATTACGAGCAGTACTTC

abundance: NA
j_gene: TRBJ2-7
v_gene: TRBV15
d_gene: TRBD1
CDR3aa: CATSRSTGELYEQYF
CDR3nt: TGTGCCACCAGCAGATCGACAGGGGAACTGTACGAGCAGTACTTC

abundance: NA
j_gene: TRBJ1-2
v_gene: TRBV11-3
d_gene: TRBD1
CDR3aa: CASSLGSGQGDYGYTF
CDR3nt: TGTGCCAGCAGCTTAGGCTCCGGGCAGGGGGACTATGGCTACACCTTC

abundance: many
j_gene: TRBJ2-7
v_gene: TRBV3-1
d_gene: NA
CDR3aa: CASSQRSVASYEQYF
CDR3nt: TGTGCCAGCAGCCAAAGATCCGTTGCCTCCTACGAGCAGTACTTC

abundance: few
j_gene: TRBJ2-7
v_gene: TRBV20-1
d_gene: NA
CDR3aa: CSARGPVVYEQYF
CDR3nt: TGCAGTGCTAGAGGACCGGTCGTCTACGAGCAGTACTTC

abundance: NA
j_gene: TRBJ1-1
v_gene: TRBV5-1
d_gene: NA
CDR3aa: CASSMGWGTEAFF
CDR3nt: TGCGCCAGCAGCATGGGGTGGGGCACTGAAGCTTTCTTT

abundance: few
j_gene: TRBJ2-1
v_gene: TRBV7-9
d_gene: NA
CDR3aa: CASSLRSGAYNEQFF
CDR3nt: TGTGCCAGCAGCTTAAGGAGCGGAGCCTACAATGAGCAGTTCTTC

abundance: NA
j_gene: TRBJ2-2
v_gene: TRBV7-8
d_gene: NA
CDR3aa: CASSFPGFGELFF
CDR3nt: TGTGCCAGCAGCTTCCCAGGGTTCGGGGAGCTGTTTTTT

abundance: few
j_gene: TRBJ1-2
v_gene: TRBV20-1
d_gene: TRBD1
CDR3aa: CSASQQGNYGYTF
CDR3nt: TGCAGTGCTAGCCAACAGGGGAACTATGGCTACACCTTC

abundance: NA
j_gene: TRBJ2-3
v_gene: TRBV14
d_gene: TRBD2
CDR3aa: CASSLLTSGNTDTQYF
CDR3nt: TGTGCCAGCAGCCTATTGACTAGCGGGAACACAGATACGCAGTATTTT

abundance: few
j_gene: TRBJ2-7
v_gene: TRBV7-8
d_gene: NA
CDR3aa: CASSLAGLGQYF
CDR3nt: TGTGCCAGCAGCTTAGCGGGGTTGGGGCAGTACTTC

abundance: many
j_gene: TRBJ1-1
v_gene: TRBV11-2
d_gene: TRBD1
CDR3aa: CASSLAGPRQGALGAFF
CDR3nt: TGTGCCAGCAGCTTAGCCGGCCCTCGACAGGGGGCCCTTGGAGCTTTCTTT

abundance: NA
j_gene: TRBJ2-2
v_gene: TRBV7-6
d_gene: TRBD2
CDR3aa: CASSFRTSGGRGDTGELFF
CDR3nt: TGTGCCAGCAGCTTCCGGACTAGCGGGGGGCGGGGAGACACCGGGGAGCTGTTTTTT

abundance: NA
j_gene: TRBJ2-2
v_gene: TRBV20-1
d_gene: NA
CDR3aa: CSASRGRGTGELFF
CDR3nt: TGCAGTGCTAGTAGGGGGAGAGGAACCGGGGAGCTGTTTTTT

abundance: many
j_gene: TRBJ1-3
v_gene: TRBV19
d_gene: TRBD1
CDR3aa: CASSSWDRRISGNTIYF
CDR3nt: TGTGCCAGTAGTAGTTGGGACAGGAGGATCTCTGGAAACACCATATATTTT

abundance: few
j_gene: TRBJ2-3
v_gene: TRBV30
d_gene: NA
CDR3aa: CAWSFPTDTQYF
CDR3nt: TGTGCCTGGAGTTTCCCCACAGATACGCAGTATTTT

abundance: many
j_gene: TRBJ2-1
v_gene: TRBV11-2
d_gene: NA
CDR3aa: CASSLEGLNEQFF
CDR3nt: TGTGCCAGCAGCTTAGAGGGGCTAAATGAGCAGTTCTTC

abundance: once
j_gene: TRBJ2-2
v_gene: TRBV11-2
d_gene: NA
CDR3aa: CASSPGRGNTGELYF
CDR3nt: TGTGCCAGCAGCCCGGGTCGGGGAAACACCGGGGAGCTGTATTTT

abundance: NA
j_gene: TRBJ2-3
v_gene: TRBV5-4
d_gene: NA
CDR3aa: CASSLGQNTQYF
CDR3nt: TGTGCCAGCAGCTTGGGACAGAATACGCAGTATTTT

abundance: NA
j_gene: TRBJ2-7
v_gene: TRBV4-2
d_gene: NA
CDR3aa: CASSQDIPIEQYF
CDR3nt: TGTGCCAGCAGCCAAGATATCCCTATCGAGCAGTACTTC

abundance: NA
j_gene: TRBJ2-7
v_gene: TRBV9
d_gene: NA
CDR3aa: CASSPGGAGKYEQYF
CDR3nt: TGTGCCAGCAGCCCAGGAGGAGCAGGGAAGTACGAGCAGTACTTC

abundance: NA
j_gene: TRBJ1-1
v_gene: TRBV7-9
d_gene: NA
CDR3aa: CASSVTGVHTEAFF
CDR3nt: TGTGCCAGCAGCGTGACTGGGGTCCACACTGAAGCTTTCTTT

abundance: few
j_gene: TRBJ2-2
v_gene: TRBV7-3
d_gene: NA
CDR3aa: CASSLIRAENTGELFF
CDR3nt: TGTGCCAGCAGCTTAATCCGTGCGGAGAACACCGGGGAGCTGTTTTTT

abundance: few
j_gene: TRBJ2-7
v_gene: TRBV27
d_gene: NA
CDR3aa: CASSLRSHREQYF
CDR3nt: TGTGCCAGCAGTTTACGATCGCATCGGGAGCAGTACTTC

abundance: many
j_gene: TRBJ2-1
v_gene: TRBV11-2
d_gene: TRBD2
CDR3aa: CASSPPGTSGHNEQFF
CDR3nt: TGTGCCAGCAGCCCGCCCGGGACTAGCGGCCACAATGAGCAGTTCTTC

abundance: many
j_gene: TRBJ1-5
v_gene: TRBV28
d_gene: NA
CDR3aa: CAARDSNQPQHF
CDR3nt: TGTGCCGCGAGAGATAGCAATCAGCCCCAGCATTTT

abundance: NA
j_gene: TRBJ2-1
v_gene: TRBV30
d_gene: TRBD2
CDR3aa: CAWRGTRPYNEQFF
CDR3nt: TGTGCCTGGCGAGGGACTAGACCCTACAATGAGCAGTTCTTC